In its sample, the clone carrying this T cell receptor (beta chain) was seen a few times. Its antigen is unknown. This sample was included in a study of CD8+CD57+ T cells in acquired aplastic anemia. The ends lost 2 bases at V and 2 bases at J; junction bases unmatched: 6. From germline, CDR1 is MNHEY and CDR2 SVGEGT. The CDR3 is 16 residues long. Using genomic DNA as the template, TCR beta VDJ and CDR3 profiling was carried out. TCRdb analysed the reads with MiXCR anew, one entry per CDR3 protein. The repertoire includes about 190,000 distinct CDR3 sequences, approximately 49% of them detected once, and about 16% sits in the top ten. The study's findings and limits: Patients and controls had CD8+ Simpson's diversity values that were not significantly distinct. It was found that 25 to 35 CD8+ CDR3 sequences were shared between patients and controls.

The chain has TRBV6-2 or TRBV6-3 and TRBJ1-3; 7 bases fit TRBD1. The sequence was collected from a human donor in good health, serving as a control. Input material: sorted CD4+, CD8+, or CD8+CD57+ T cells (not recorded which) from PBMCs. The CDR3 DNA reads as TGTGCCAGCAGTTACCGGGGACAGAAGACTGGAAACACCATATATTTT. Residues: CASSYRGQKTGNTIYF.